The clone carrying this TCR beta chain was found a few times. Its target is not known. These data belong to a study of CD8 T cell repertoires and HIV-1 epitope variants. Whole-study context: T cells were stimulated with Twenty-five Gag and Nef peptides separately.

This table comes from immunoSEQ multiplex PCR, and its TCRdb copy is limited to in-frame clones, with some not included. The sample shows a few thousand clones, less than 70% of them seen only once. This TCR was recovered from a male donor with HIV. Sample: cultured CD8+ T cells derived from PBMCs.

CDR3 coding DNA: TGTGCCAGCAGCCAAGAGGCAGGCATGACCCCAAACTATGGCTACACCTTC. Translating gives CASSQEAGMTPNYGYTF. The rearrangement uses TRBV4-2 and TRBJ1-2; no clear D. CDR3 size: 17 residues. CDR1 and CDR2 (germline): LGHNA, YNFKEQ. Trimming cost V 0 bases and J 2 bases, with 16 bases left between them.